The rows below give T cell receptor beta chains drawn from one sample of a study of T cell responses to AZD1222 COVID-19 vaccine. Libraries were prepared by immunoSEQ multiplex PCR; TCRdb keeps only in-frame clonotypes and omits some of them. Of approximately 170,000 clones detected, 85% to 95% appear once; the ten largest clones hold roughly 5%. Sequencing was performed on peripheral blood, taken 28 days after the second AZD1222 dose. These receptors were collected from an adult who received the AZD1222 COVID-19 vaccine. Both conserved end residues are part of each CDR3. Each record gives: clone size, D gene, J gene, V gene, CDR3 DNA, CDR3 protein. The D gene is left open where the match is weak. The size field is filled for only some rows; it gives once, few, many or a size class.

few,TRBD1,TRBJ2-3,TRBV2,TGCGCGGGACAGGGGGAGGCAGATACGCAGTATTTT,CAGQGEADTQYF
-,-,TRBJ2-7,TRBV28,TGTGCCAGCAGTTTATTCTCCCTTCGTGACGAGCAGTACTTC,CASSLFSLRDEQYF
-,-,TRBJ1-6,TRBV6-5,TGTGCCAGCAGTCAGATGACAGAAGTTAATTCACCCCTCCACTTT,CASSQMTEVNSPLHF
-,-,TRBJ1-2,TRBV9,TGTGCCAGCACCCTAGACCGCGCTAACTATGGCTACACCTTC,CASTLDRANYGYTF
-,TRBD1,TRBJ2-7,TRBV29-1,TGCAGCGCGACACCCAACCACAAGGGACAGGGGGCGCGGGGCGAGCAGTACTTC,CSATPNHKGQGARGEQYF
-,-,TRBJ1-6,TRBV30,TGTGCCTGGAGTGTCCAGGCCGGCTCCTATAATTCACCCCTCCACTTT,CAWSVQAGSYNSPLHF
-,-,TRBJ1-2,TRBV6-5,TGTGCCAGCAGAAGGATCGACTATGGCTACACCTTC,CASRRIDYGYTF
-,TRBD2,TRBJ2-3,TRBV2,TGTGCCATCCAAGCGGGGCCTAGCACAGATACGCAGTATTTT,CAIQAGPSTDTQYF
-,TRBD2,TRBJ2-3,TRBV9,TGTGCCAGCAGCGTAGGGACTAGCGGGACAGATACGCAGTATTTT,CASSVGTSGTDTQYF
-,-,TRBJ2-3,TRBV4-1,TGCGCCAGCAGCCATTCTAGTTCGGGACCACAGCAGTATTTT,CASSHSSSGPQQYF